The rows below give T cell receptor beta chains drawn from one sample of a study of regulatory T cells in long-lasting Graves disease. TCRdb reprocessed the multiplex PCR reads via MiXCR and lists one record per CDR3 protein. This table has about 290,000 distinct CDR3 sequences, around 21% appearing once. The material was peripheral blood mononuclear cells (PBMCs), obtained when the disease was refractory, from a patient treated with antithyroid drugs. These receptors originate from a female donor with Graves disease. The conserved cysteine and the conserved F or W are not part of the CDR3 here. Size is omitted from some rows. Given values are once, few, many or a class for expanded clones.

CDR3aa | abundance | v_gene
ASSLGWRETQY | many | TRBV7-2
SAYRGRLETQY | . | TRBV20-1
ASSRPNAYEQY | many | TRBV28
ASSLGRRGYT | many | TRBV7-2
ASSLATGTGLYEQY | . | TRBV7-9
ASAGNLNTAKNIQY | many | TRBV2
ASSLDPLVSWDNEQF | . | TRBV11-2
ASSSHSSSYEQY | . | TRBV5-1
ASSDGGKTQY | many | TRBV2
ASSPGMSYEQY | . | TRBV18
ASKREEAGSEAF | . | TRBV11-2
ASRPEDNSPLH | many | TRBV5-1
ASSFSSGASYEQY | many | TRBV28
SARIEGTPLYEQY | few | TRBV20-1
SARRMYQETQY | many | TRBV20-1
ASSDQVYSSGNTIY | few | TRBV6-1
ASSREDSRYGYT | few | TRBV4-3
ASSVEGASTGGLF | . | TRBV9
ASSPRAGGLVNEQF | few | TRBV7-3
ASSRGTGGGTNEKLF | few | TRBV27
ASSDSIGVTYEQY | few | TRBV2
AISESVAETQY | few | TRBV10-3
ASSPSGGNEQF | . | TRBV7-9
ASSTGQGGVAF | few | TRBV6-1
ASSRREGGTEAF | many | TRBV2
ASTPGRGYT | many | TRBV6-1
ASSQDLAGADEQY | . | TRBV4-3
ASSWLAGEDIQY | few | TRBV6-1
ASSIFGGPRY | few | TRBV28
SAGQGLREKLF | many | TRBV20-1
SVGQSHGYT | . | TRBV29-1
ATSKENDRVSGYT | many | TRBV15
ASNQGLAGGYEQY | few | TRBV11-2